The rows below give T cell receptor beta chains drawn from one sample of a study of cytomegalovirus exposure and HLA in healthy donors. The data were produced by immunoSEQ multiplex PCR, yet TCRdb's version contains in-frame clones alone and is incomplete. The sample includes about 120,000 clones, approximately 81% of them seen just once. The sample taken for sequencing was PBMCs. Receptor source: a young woman in good health and CMV-seronegative. Each CDR3 is given without its conserved first and last residue. Size is stated for part of the rows, as once, few or many counts, or as a class when the clone is expanded.

-	TRBJ2-1	TRBV7-9	ASSIGLYNEQF
-	TRBJ2-5	TRBV7-9	ASSARQGFGETQY
few	TRBJ2-7	TRBV11-2	ASSPNPGSYEQY
-	TRBJ1-1	TRBV5-1	ASSLGALENTEAF
-	TRBJ2-2	TRBV7-3	ASSLSGQGATGELF
-	TRBJ1-4	TRBV18	ASSETQGSNEKLF
-	TRBJ1-5	TRBV28	ASSLGTGFQPQH
-	TRBJ2-1	TRBV27	ASFDRDNEQF
-	TRBJ2-1	TRBV7-6	ASSSDRGLRF
once	TRBJ1-3	TRBV7-9	ASSRQLRSGNTIY
once	TRBJ2-1	TRBV7-9	ASSSSASKSYNEQF
few	TRBJ2-2	TRBV9	ASSEGLAGITGELF
-	TRBJ2-1	TRBV30	AWIRGYNEQF
-	TRBJ2-3	TRBV28	ASINGGRTDTQY
-	TRBJ2-3	TRBV4-1	ASRNLAGGTDTQY
few	TRBJ1-1	TRBV29-1	SQRRNTEAF
-	TRBJ1-5	TRBV19	ATRQGGQPQH
-	TRBJ1-4	TRBV27	ASSLSAGATNEKLL
-	TRBJ2-3	TRBV5-1	ASSLRSGSDTQY
-	TRBJ2-3	TRBV18	ASSPPLGIDTQY
-	TRBJ2-7	TRBV11-2	ASSSLTTGGEQY
-	TRBJ2-7	TRBV30	AWSVTLGGYEQY
-	TRBJ1-5	TRBV2	ASSGQGDQPQH
-	TRBJ2-3	TRBV7-2	ASSSSTDTQY
-	TRBJ2-2	TRBV7-9	ASSSTGAGELF
-	TRBJ1-6	TRBV27	ASSIYPGTANSPLH
-	TRBJ2-7	TRBV28	ASSSSTSGTRYEQY
-	TRBJ2-1	TRBV2	ASSEGRGRASYNEQF
-	TRBJ2-3	TRBV7-9	ASSFGLSAADTQY
-	TRBJ2-7	TRBV7-8	ASSPGTVTYEQY
-	TRBJ2-7	TRBV7-2	ASSLVAGMGKREQY
-	TRBJ2-7	TRBV6-7	ASSYRGNYEQY
-	TRBJ1-3	TRBV2	ASSETQGQGNTIY
once	TRBJ2-7	TRBV5-5	ASSLVHGTYEQY
-	TRBJ2-2	TRBV11-3	ASSEGQNTGELL
-	TRBJ1-1	TRBV5-1	ASSLLTGGDTEAF
-	TRBJ2-5	TRBV19	ASSILTGQETQY
-	TRBJ2-1	TRBV7-8	ASSFAQRGTGNEQF
-	TRBJ1-3	TRBV6-5	ASSLVRSGNTIY
-	TRBJ1-1	TRBV6-5	ASSYSASGWDTEAF
-	TRBJ2-7	TRBV9	ASSVGGQSLYEQY
-	TRBJ1-2	TRBV27	ASRPWTGGYGYT
-	TRBJ2-1	TRBV5-4	ASSAPTRTNEQF
-	TRBJ2-1	TRBV11-2	ASSVDPREGAEQF
once	TRBJ1-2	TRBV19	ASSPRVLQVNYGYT